This T cell receptor beta chain derives from a study of shared clonotypes between healthy human individuals. Study results and caveats: Depth of sequencing was expected to influence donor clonotype sharing.

This clone was observed once. Its cognate antigen is unknown. Profiled with immunoSEQ multiplex PCR; TCRdb holds only in-frame clones, not every one. The data show some 2,000,000 clones, 95% seen once. This CDR3 spans 14 amino acids. The V segment lost 4 bases and the J segment 6 bases; nucleotides outside the gene matches: 4. In germline, CDR1 is ENHRY, CDR2 SYGVKD. The TCR originated in a man aged 18 to 30 in good health. Sample: naive CD4+ T cells sorted from blood. Subset described: CD45RA+ positively selected. The chain joins TRBV10-3 to TRBJ2-1; 9 bases are shared with TRBD1. In DNA form, the CDR3 reads TGTGCCATCAGTGGGGACAGGGAAGGCAATGAGCAGTTCTTC. As protein: CAISGDREGNEQFF.